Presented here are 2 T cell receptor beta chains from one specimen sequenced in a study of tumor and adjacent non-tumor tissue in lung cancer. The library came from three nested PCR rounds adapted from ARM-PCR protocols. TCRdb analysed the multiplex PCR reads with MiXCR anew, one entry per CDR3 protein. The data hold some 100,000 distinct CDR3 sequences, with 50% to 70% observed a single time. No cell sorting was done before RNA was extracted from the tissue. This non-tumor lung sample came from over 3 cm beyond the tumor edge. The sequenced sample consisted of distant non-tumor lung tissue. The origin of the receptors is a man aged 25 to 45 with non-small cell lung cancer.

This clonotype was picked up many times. The CDR3 loop is CASSLYDRESQYF. The CDR3 region has the DNA TGTGCCAGCAGCTTATACGACAGGGAGTCCCAGTACTTC. The V call is TRBV11-1, the J call TRBJ2-5; 7 bases agree with TRBD1. Germline V gene lookup returns CDR1 SGHAT and CDR2 FQDESV (reference sequence). There are 13 residues in the CDR3. Germline trimming cut 2 bases from V and 9 bases from J; bases unmatched to any gene: 6. Supplemented by reference TRBV11-1 and TRBJ2-5, the full variable domain reads EAEVAQSPRYKITEKSQAVAFWCDPISGHATLYWYRQILGQGPELLVQFQDESVVDDSQLPKDRFSAERLKGVDSTLKIQPAELGDSAMYLCASSLYDRESQYFGPGTRLLVL.

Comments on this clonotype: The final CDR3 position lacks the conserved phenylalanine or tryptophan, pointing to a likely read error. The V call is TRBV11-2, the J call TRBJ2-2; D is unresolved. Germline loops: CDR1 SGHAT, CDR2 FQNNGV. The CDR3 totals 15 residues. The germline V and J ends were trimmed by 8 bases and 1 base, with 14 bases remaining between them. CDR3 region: CASSAARGNTGELFS. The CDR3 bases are TGTGCCAGCTCGGCCGCCAGAGGGAACACCGGGGAGCTGTTTTCT.